A single sample is the source of the 23 T cell receptor beta chains below, sequenced in a study of STAT3 mutations in large granular lymphocyte leukemia. The study, taken as a whole, reports: In T-cell large granular lymphocyte leukemia, about half of patients showed multiple immunodominant subclonotypes.

No antigen has been identified for these receptors. Some clones are missing from TCRdb's copy, which holds only in-frame ones; the method was immunoSEQ multiplex PCR. This table holds tens of thousands of clones, about 81% found once. Sequencing was carried out using PBMCs. The source is a human donor with T large granular lymphocyte leukemia. Some clones in this sample may be carry-over from other donors' samples.

This clone is a singleton in its sample. This rearrangement joins TRBV5-1 to TRBJ2-3, with 14 bases matching TRBD2. CDR1 is SGHRS and CDR2 is YFSETQ in the germline V gene. V lost 4 bases to trimming and J lost 7 bases; unmatched junction nucleotides: 5. CDR3 length: 15 amino acids. As DNA, the CDR3 is TGCGCCAGCAGCCCGGGACTAGCGGGAGTCAATACGCAGTATTTT. Protein product: CASSPGLAGVNTQYF.

This chain joins TRBV7-9 and TRBJ2-7; 7 positions agree with TRBD1. V was clipped by 5 bases and J by 5 bases; unmatched bases: 12. The CDR3 runs to 15 residues. CDR1 is SEHNR, CDR2 FQNEAQ, per germline (reference sequence). Written as DNA, the CDR3 is TGTGCCAGCAGCCCAGCTAGGTACAGGGGCCACGAGCAGTACTTC. Translating it yields CASSPARYRGHEQYF.

The V gene is TRBV19, the J gene TRBJ2-7; the D gene is possibly TRBD1 (6 bases). Trimming took off 4 bases at V and 6 bases at J, with 13 bases between the two ends. The CDR3 totals 13 residues. Germline values: CDR1 LNHDA, CDR2 SQIVND (reference sequence). CDR3 DNA: TGTGCCAGTAGTACAATGAGGGGGTTCGAGCAGTACTTC. Protein sequence: CASSTMRGFEQYF.

This clone was picked up a small number of times. V usage is TRBV7-8 and J usage is TRBJ2-2; possible D gene TRBD1, 5 bases. V lost 3 bases and J 6 bases, leaving 11 bases between the germline ends. Per the germline V gene, CDR1 is SGHVS and CDR2 is FQNEAQ. The CDR3 runs to 14 residues. CDR3 in DNA: TGTGCCAGCAGCTTTCAGGGCTTGTCCGGGGAGCTGTTTTTT. Its protein is CASSFQGLSGELFF.

Here the CDR3 DNA reads TGTGCCAGCAGTTACTCGGAGACCGGGGGCTACGAGCAGTACTTC. Its translation is CASSYSETGGYEQYF. The chain is built from TRBV6-6 and TRBJ2-7; tentative D call: TRBD2 (6 bases). CDR1 is MNHNY, CDR2 SVGAGI, per germline (reference sequence). V lost 0 bases, J lost 3 bases, and 12 bases lay in between. This CDR3 region has 15 residues.

J is TRBJ2-1 and V is TRBV7-9, with a tentative D call TRBD2 (5 bases). The V gene lost 4 bases and the J gene lost 0 bases, with 7 bases spanning the gap. There are 14 residues in the CDR3. Germline V lookup: CDR1 SEHNR, CDR2 FQNEAQ (reference sequence). The CDR3 protein is CASSSRDSYNEQFF. The CDR3 bases are TGTGCCAGCAGCTCGAGGGACTCCTACAATGAGCAGTTCTTC.

The chain has TRBV10-3 and TRBJ1-1, with 7 bases identical to TRBD1. Germline loops: CDR1 ENHRY, CDR2 SYGVKD. This CDR3 has 12 residues. J was trimmed by 6 bases and V by 5 bases; bases with no gene match: 3. The CDR3 DNA is TGTGCCATCAGTACAGGGGTTCCTGAAGCTTTCTTT. This sequence encodes CAISTGVPEAFF.

This CDR3 is CASSLGGINSNQPQHF. CDR3 in DNA: TGTGCCAGCAGCTTGGGGGGAATCAATAGCAATCAGCCCCAGCATTTT. The V call is TRBV5-6, the J call TRBJ1-5; D remains unclear. The ends were cut back, 0 bases at V and 0 bases at J, with 10 bases in the middle. Germline V CDR1 and CDR2: SGHDT, YYEEEE. There are 16 residues in the CDR3.

The rearrangement joins TRBV30 to TRBJ1-5; D may be TRBD1 (6 bases). Between the trimmed V and J ends, which lost 3 bases and 7 bases, there was a span of 16 bases. Germline CDR1 is GTSNPN and CDR2 is SVGIG (reference sequence). The CDR3 runs 14 residues. The CDR3 bases are TGTGCCTGGAGCGACGGACAGTTAAGGCAGCCCCAGCATTTT. Its protein product is CAWSDGQLRQPQHF.

In DNA form, the CDR3 reads TGCGCCAGCAGAACGGAGAACACCGGGGAGCTGTTTTTT. Encoded protein: CASRTENTGELFF. The rearrangement joins TRBV5-1 to TRBJ2-2; unclear D gene. Trimming took 5 bases from V and 1 from J, leaving 6 bases between them. Germline CDR1 SGHRS, CDR2 YFSETQ. This CDR3 has 13 residues.

Only a few counts were recorded for this clone. V usage is TRBV7-9 and J usage is TRBJ1-5, with 8 bases matching TRBD1. Germline CDR1 and CDR2: SEHNR and FQNEAQ (reference sequence). This CDR3 has 14 amino acids. V was pared by 1 base and J by 6 bases, with 2 bases of the junction left unmatched. In nucleotides, the CDR3 is TGTGCCAGCAGCTTAGGGACAGGGCGTCAGCCCCAGCATTTT. It encodes CASSLGTGRQPQHF.

The chain carries TRBV5-1 and TRBJ1-6; 10 bases line up with TRBD1. Germline CDR1 SGHRS, CDR2 YFSETQ. The CDR3 covers 15 residues. The V and J ends lost 4 bases and 10 bases, in that order; junction bases with no gene match: 8. The CDR3 is CASSLGTGVESPLHF. The CDR3 bases are TGCGCCAGCAGCCTGGGGACAGGGGTCGAATCACCCCTCCACTTT.

V is TRBV30 and J is TRBJ2-7; 7 bases are shared with TRBD1. The CDR3 totals 14 residues. V gave up 2 bases and J gave up 1 base; unmatched junction bases: 5. Germline CDR1 and CDR2: GTSNPN and SVGIG (reference sequence). The CDR3: CAWSPGTVSYEQYF. In nucleotides, the CDR3 is TGTGCCTGGAGTCCGGGGACAGTTTCCTACGAGCAGTACTTC.

The J gene is TRBJ1-6, the V gene TRBV7-2; TRBD1 is a possible D gene (6 bases). This CDR3 is built from 15 residues. Germline loops: CDR1 SGHTA, CDR2 FQGNSA. The V gene lost 4 bases and the J gene lost 7 bases, with 14 bases spanning the gap. CDR3 bases: TGTGCCAGCAGCTCCATGACAGGTGTCAATTCACCCCTCCACTTT. Residues: CASSSMTGVNSPLHF.

This clone was seen a single time. This rearrangement joins TRBV27 to TRBJ1-6, with TRBD1 identical over 7 bases. V shed 5 bases and J 7 bases; nucleotides not matched to a gene: 5. This CDR3 region has 14 residues. Germline lookup yields CDR1 MNHEY and CDR2 SMNVEV (reference sequence). The CDR3, as DNA: TGTGCCAGCAGTCCCGGGACAGCCAATTCACCCCTCCACTTT. Translating gives CASSPGTANSPLHF.

This clone occurred a few times. The gene calls are TRBV18 and TRBJ2-3; D possibly corresponds to TRBD1 (6 bases). The germline gives CDR1 KGHSH, CDR2 LQKENI. V lost 4 bases, J lost 0 bases, and 14 bases lay in between. This CDR3 spans 16 amino acids. This CDR3 reads CASSRGQQPSTDTQYF. The CDR3 nucleotides are TGTGCCAGCTCACGTGGACAGCAGCCTAGCACAGATACGCAGTATTTT.

The V call is TRBV19, the J call TRBJ1-5, with 7 bases that match TRBD1. The CDR3 length is 14 residues. With V trimmed by 4 bases and J by 3 bases, 3 bases remained unmatched. Germline loops: CDR1 LNHDA, CDR2 SQIVND (reference sequence). The CDR3 bases are TGTGCCAGTAGTAGACAGGGCTACAATCAGCCCCAGCATTTT. This translates into CASSRQGYNQPQHF.

The chain joins TRBV6-6 to TRBJ2-3; D unclear. V was clipped by 5 bases and J by 6 bases, with 12 bases between them. The CDR3 contains 13 residues. The V gene's germline CDR1 is MNHNY and CDR2 SVGAGI (reference sequence). DNA of the CDR3: TGTGCCAGCAGTACTACGCGAGTGGATACGCAGTATTTT. It encodes CASSTTRVDTQYF.

The rearrangement links TRBV10-3 to TRBJ2-1; 8 positions agree with TRBD1. V was clipped by 2 bases and J by 6 bases; unmatched bases: 12. Germline V gene lookup returns CDR1 ENHRY and CDR2 SYGVKD. The CDR3 is made up of 17 amino acids. The DNA for the CDR3 is TGTGCCATCAGTGAGAGAAACAGGGGGTATGGTCCCAATGAGCAGTTCTTC. Its translation is CAISERNRGYGPNEQFF.

J is TRBJ2-1 and V is TRBV5-1; D unclear. V lost 7 bases to trimming and J lost 8 bases, with 10 bases between them. The germline gives CDR1 SGHRS, CDR2 YFSETQ. The CDR3 totals 11 residues. In DNA form, the CDR3 reads TGCGCCAGCGCCTTGAAGGATGAGCAGTTCTTC. Its translation: CASALKDEQFF.

This clone was observed a handful of times. The V and J genes are TRBV11-2 and TRBJ2-3, with 9 positions matching TRBD2. V lost 3 bases and J lost 5; bases outside the gene matches: 9. The CDR3 loop spans 16 amino acids. Germline CDR1 reads SGHAT; CDR2 reads FQNNGV. The CDR3 reads CASSLFGGGAGDTQYF. The CDR3, as DNA: TGTGCCAGCAGCTTGTTCGGCGGGGGGGCCGGAGATACGCAGTATTTT.

This clone occurred a few times. This chain links TRBV29-1 with TRBJ1-2, with D unclear. Germline V gene data show CDR1 as SQVTM and CDR2 as ANQGSEA. The V end was cut by 6 bases, the J end by 1 base, with 12 bases between. This CDR3 contains 13 residues. As DNA, the CDR3 is TGCAGCGTCCCCTTTCCCGATAACTATGGCTACACCTTC. Protein sequence: CSVPFPDNYGYTF.

This clone came up a few times. This sequence joins TRBV19 and TRBJ1-4, with D perhaps TRBD1 (6 bases). The CDR3 spans 14 residues. Trimming cost V 6 bases and J 6 bases, with 14 bases left between them. Germline V lookup: CDR1 LNHDA, CDR2 SQIVND (reference sequence). The chain's CDR3 is CASRRSGADEKLFF. The CDR3 DNA is TGTGCCAGTAGGAGGTCGGGGGCGGATGAAAAACTGTTTTTT.